The 30 T cell receptor beta chains given below trace back to one sample, sequenced in a study of post-analysis software for immune sequencing data. Points from the study as a whole: A few TRBV segments, TRBV5-6, TRBV5-1 and TRBV20-1 among them, were found more frequent in patients than controls.

Antigens of these TCRs are unknown. TCR beta libraries were prepared from cDNA with unique molecular identifiers. TCRdb analysed the PCR reads with MiXCR anew, one entry per CDR3 protein. Among 600,000 to 750,000 distinct CDR3 sequences listed, roughly three fifths were seen once. The sequenced sample was blood. These receptors all stem from a girl between 2 and 10 years old with multiple sclerosis.

The gene calls are TRBV14 and TRBJ2-1; 8 positions match TRBD2. V shed 1 base and J 9 bases; nucleotides not matched to a gene: 8. The CDR3 runs 15 residues. The germline V gene has CDR1 SGHDN and CDR2 FVKESK. CDR3: CASSQGLAGRGEQFF. Here the CDR3 DNA reads TGTGCCAGCAGCCAAGGCCTAGCGGGTAGAGGTGAGCAGTTCTTC.

V and J are TRBV10-3 and TRBJ2-6, with D perhaps TRBD2 (6 bases). The germline gives CDR1 ENHRY, CDR2 SYGVKD. This CDR3 has 14 amino acids. Trimming removed 6 bases from V and 2 bases from J, with 8 bases in between. The CDR3 DNA sequence: TGTGCCATCAGGCGGGGTACTGGGGCCAACGTCCTGACTTTC. Translating gives CAIRRGTGANVLTF.

This clonotype was seen a few times. This sequence joins TRBV29-1 and TRBJ2-3; D call uncertain. The CDR3 runs 12 residues. V was shortened by 7 bases and J by 2 bases, with 10 bases between the two germline ends. Germline-derived CDR1 and CDR2 are SQVTM and ANQGSEA. For the CDR3, the DNA is TGCAGCGCCCGAGCCCTCACAGATACGCAGTATTTT. This gives the protein CSARALTDTQYF.

This clonotype was seen more than once but under ten times. The chain combines TRBV29-1 with TRBJ2-3, with a possible D match to TRBD2 (5 bases). Germline V gene lookup returns CDR1 SQVTM and CDR2 ANQGSEA. The CDR3 is 14 residues long. Between the trimmed V and J ends, which lost 1 base and 4 bases, there was a span of 12 bases. The CDR3 here is CSVEGGPRADTQYF. The CDR3 coding sequence is TGCAGCGTTGAAGGCGGGCCTCGCGCAGATACGCAGTATTTT.

About this clonotype itself: The junction and the germline gene differ at one end; a read error may be behind it. The V and J genes are TRBV15 and TRBJ2-5; D is unclear. CDR3 length equals 15 residues. Per the germline V gene, CDR1 is LNHNV and CDR2 is YYDKDF (reference sequence). CDR3 loop: CVTSRDLGGQETQYF. The CDR3 region has the DNA TGTGTCACCAGCAGAGATCTCGGTGGTCAAGAGACCCAGTACTTC.

This chain uses TRBV6-1 with TRBJ2-5; maybe TRBD1 (6 bases). CDR1 and CDR2 (germline): MNHNS, SASEGT. Trimming removed 3 bases at V and 2 bases at J, with 13 bases between. The CDR3 sequence is 15 residues long. The CDR3, as DNA: TGTGCCAGCAGTGACAGGGGCCCAACACAAGAGACCCAGTACTTC. The encoded protein is CASSDRGPTQETQYF.

This clonotype appeared a few times. The chain's CDR3 is CASSLYGGASYNEQFF. The DNA of the CDR3 is TGTGCCAGCAGCTTATACGGGGGGGCCTCCTACAATGAGCAGTTCTTC. This sequence joins TRBV7-2 and TRBJ2-1, with 8 bases matching TRBD2. Germline V lookup: CDR1 SGHTA, CDR2 FQGNSA. The ends lost 2 bases at V and 0 bases at J; junction bases unmatched: 3. This CDR3 region has 16 residues.

This clonotype was detected only a few times. The chain has TRBV12-3 or TRBV12-4 and TRBJ1-1; D remains unclear. Trimming took 3 bases from V and 3 from J, leaving 14 bases between them. The CDR3 has 15 amino acids. The chain's CDR3 is CASSFGLRSYTEAFF. In DNA form, the CDR3 reads TGTGCCAGCAGTTTCGGTCTTCGCTCGTACACTGAAGCTTTCTTT.

The chain combines TRBV20-1 with TRBJ1-6; D is unresolved. The length of the CDR3 is 13 residues. Trimming pared 3 bases from V and 7 bases from J, leaving 10 bases between. CDR1 DFQATT and CDR2 SNEGSKA come from the germline V gene (reference sequence). The CDR3 nucleotides read TGCAGTGCTAGCGGGCAGGAGAATTCACCCCTCCACTTT. Its translation is CSASGQENSPLHF.

This chain joins TRBV9 and TRBJ2-7; 9 nucleotides match TRBD2. The CDR3 has 15 amino acids. V shed 0 bases, J shed 12 bases, and the junction held 13 bases outside the gene matches. The germline V gene has CDR1 SGDLS and CDR2 YYNGEE. As DNA, the CDR3 is TGTGCCAGCAGCGTAGAGGGCGGGAGGGCCAGCATTCGGTACTTC. This gives the protein CASSVEGGRASIRYF.

This clonotype was picked up a small number of times. The rearrangement uses TRBV6-1 and TRBJ2-7, with unresolved D. V was cut by 1 base and J by 4 bases, with 11 bases left in between. In germline, CDR1 is MNHNS, CDR2 SASEGT. CDR3 length: 14 residues. CDR3 residues: CASSEVPGSYEQYF. CDR3 bases: TGTGCCAGCAGTGAAGTCCCGGGCTCTTACGAGCAGTACTTC.

The chain combines TRBV29-1 with TRBJ1-1, with TRBD1 matching over 7 bases. This CDR3 spans 12 amino acids. Trimming took 6 bases from V and 7 from J; bases not matched to a gene: 8. CDR1 and CDR2 from the germline V gene are SQVTM and ANQGSEA. In DNA form, the CDR3 reads TGCAGCGTCAGGGGGGGCTTGGGTGAAGCTTTCTTT. Encoded protein: CSVRGGLGEAFF.

This clonotype has a single count. The chain has TRBV18 and TRBJ2-1, with 7 bases fitting TRBD2. This CDR3 spans 16 amino acids. Trimming at V came to 2 bases and at J to 0 bases, leaving 4 bases not matched to a gene. Germline-derived CDR1 and CDR2 are KGHSH and LQKENI. CDR3 in DNA: TGTGCCAGCTCACCAGCGGGGGACCCCTCCTACAATGAGCAGTTCTTC. This gives the protein CASSPAGDPSYNEQFF. Filled out from reference TRBV18 and TRBJ2-1, the complete variable domain reads NAGVMQNPRHLVRRRGQEARLRCSPMKGHSHVYWYRQLPEEGLKFMVYLQKENIIDESGMPKERFSAEFPKEGPSILRIQQVVRGDSAAYFCASSPAGDPSYNEQFFGPGTRLTVL.

V gene TRBV12-3 or TRBV12-4 combines with J gene TRBJ2-7; the match to TRBD2 covers 9 bases. CDR3 length: 15 amino acids. Trimming removed 3 bases from V and 3 bases from J; junction bases left unmatched: 6. Written as DNA, the CDR3 is TGTGCCAGCAGTTTTAGGCTAGCGGGATACTACGAGCAGTACTTC. It specifies CASSFRLAGYYEQYF.

This clonotype has only a few counts. The V gene is TRBV10-3, the J gene TRBJ2-7; 8 nucleotides align to TRBD2. Germline V gene data show CDR1 as ENHRY and CDR2 as SYGVKD. The CDR3 runs 16 residues. V was pared by 5 bases and J by 2 bases, with 11 bases of the junction left unmatched. The CDR3: CAISPGIGREAYEQYF. The CDR3, as DNA: TGTGCCATCAGTCCTGGAATCGGGCGGGAGGCCTACGAGCAGTACTTC.

This rearrangement joins TRBV29-1 to TRBJ2-2, with 8 bases fitting TRBD1. V shed 6 bases, J shed 6 bases, and the junction held 3 bases outside the gene matches. This CDR3 comprises 12 residues. CDR1 is SQVTM and CDR2 is ANQGSEA in the germline V gene. In DNA form, the CDR3 reads TGCAGCGTCCTGACAGGGGCCGGGGAGCTGTTTTTT. Protein sequence: CSVLTGAGELFF.

The chain is built from TRBV30 and TRBJ1-5, with unresolved D. The germline CDR1 and CDR2 sequences are GTSNPN and SVGIG (reference sequence). V was trimmed by 7 bases and J by 7 bases, leaving 5 bases between them. This CDR3 is built from 9 residues. The CDR3 spells CASDQPQHF. The CDR3 DNA reads as TGTGCCTCCGACCAGCCCCAGCATTTT. The variable domain in full, with the rest retrieved from reference TRBV30 and TRBJ1-5, is SQTIHQWPATLVQPVGSPLSLECTVEGTSNPNLYWYRQAAGRGLQLLFYSVGIGQISSEVPQNLSASRPQDRQFILSSKKLLLSDSGFYLCASDQPQHFGDGTRLSIL.

The rearrangement joins TRBV4-3 to TRBJ1-2; 8 bases are a match to TRBD1. The V segment lost 3 bases and the J segment 4 bases; nucleotides outside the gene matches: 7. The length of the CDR3 is 15 residues. The germline V gene has CDR1 LGHNA and CDR2 YSLEER. The CDR3 nucleotides are TGCGCCAGCAGCCATCTCAAACAGGGGGGCTATGGCTACACCTTC. Translating gives CASSHLKQGGYGYTF.

The genes are TRBV12-3 or TRBV12-4 and TRBJ2-7; TRBD1 aligns across 9 bases. The CDR3 totals 15 residues. J lost 3 bases, V lost 5 bases, and 8 bases had no gene match. The CDR3 is CASSAPGTGHYEQYF. CDR3 sequence (DNA): TGTGCCAGCAGTGCCCCCGGGACAGGGCACTACGAGCAGTACTTC.

The chain uses TRBV12-3 or TRBV12-4 and TRBJ2-3; the match to TRBD2 covers 10 bases. V was pared by 6 bases and J by 5 bases, with 14 bases of the junction left unmatched. The CDR3 spans 17 residues. Written as DNA, the CDR3 is TGTGCCAGCAGCCAATCTAGCGGGGGCCACCTTGGAGATACGCAGTATTTT. It specifies CASSQSSGGHLGDTQYF.

V usage is TRBV5-1 and J usage is TRBJ2-3; 11 bases fit TRBD1. V shed 0 bases and J 6 bases; nucleotides not matched to a gene: 9. Germline V gene lookup returns CDR1 SGHRS and CDR2 YFSETQ. The CDR3 runs to 17 residues. This chain's CDR3 is CASSLVSGTGGLDTQYF. For the CDR3, the DNA is TGCGCCAGCAGCTTGGTTTCCGGGACAGGGGGATTGGATACGCAGTATTTT.

The J gene is TRBJ2-7, the V gene TRBV11-2; D is undetermined. Trimming took off 6 bases at V and 3 bases at J, with 15 bases between the two ends. This CDR3 has 14 residues. From germline, CDR1 is SGHAT and CDR2 FQNNGV. The CDR3, as DNA: TGTGCCAGCAGTTCTTGGGTGGCACTCTACGAGCAGTACTTC. This sequence encodes CASSSWVALYEQYF. Filled out from reference TRBV11-2 and TRBJ2-7, the complete variable domain reads EAGVAQSPRYKIIEKRQSVAFWCNPISGHATLYWYQQILGQGPKLLIQFQNNGVVDDSQLPKDRFSAERLKGVDSTLKIQPAKLEDSAVYLCASSSWVALYEQYFGPGTRLTVT.

This chain connects TRBV6-6 to TRBJ1-6; D unresolved. V lost 4 bases and J lost 9, with 10 bases in between. Germline assignment: CDR1 MNHNY and CDR2 SVGAGI (reference sequence). The CDR3 consists of 13 residues. The CDR3 coding sequence is TGTGCCAGCAGTTCCGGGTATGGTTCACCCCTCCACTTT. It yields the protein CASSSGYGSPLHF.

V gene TRBV6-1 combines with J gene TRBJ1-2; D perhaps matches TRBD1 (6 bases). The CDR3 covers 15 residues. Trimming took off 2 bases at V and 2 bases at J, with 12 bases between the two ends. Germline values: CDR1 MNHNS, CDR2 SASEGT. The CDR3 region is CASSERGDRNYGYTF. In DNA, the CDR3 is TGTGCCAGCAGTGAAAGGGGAGACAGGAACTATGGCTACACCTTC.

This chain joins TRBV20-1 and TRBJ1-4; a possible D gene is TRBD1 (5 bases). V lost 1 base, J lost 3 bases, and 15 bases lay in between. The CDR3 extends over 16 amino acids. Germline V gene data show CDR1 as DFQATT and CDR2 as SNEGSKA (reference sequence). CDR3: CSARAQLGGANEKLFF. The CDR3 DNA sequence: TGCAGTGCTAGAGCTCAGCTGGGGGGGGCTAATGAAAAACTGTTTTTT.

This clonotype was detected a few times. CDR3 DNA sequence: TGCGCCAGCAGCTCACTCAGGGCGTCCTACGAGCAGTACTTC. It yields the protein CASSSLRASYEQYF. The chain uses TRBV5-1 and TRBJ2-7, with a possible D match to TRBD1 (5 bases). The CDR3 has 14 residues. Looked up from germline, CDR1 is SGHRS and CDR2 is YFSETQ. V shed 3 bases and J shed 1 base, with 11 bases lying between them. The whole variable domain, remainder taken from reference TRBV5-1 and TRBJ2-7, is KAGVTQTPRYLIKTRGQQVTLSCSPISGHRSVSWYQQTPGQGLQFLFEYFSETQRNKGNFPGRFSGRQFSNSRSEMNVSTLELGDSALYLCASSSLRASYEQYFGPGTRLTVT.

This chain joins TRBV3-1 and TRBJ2-7; D remains unclear. With the DNA end fitting TRBJ2-5 better, the J assignment may be wrong. The CDR3 is 16 residues long. The V gene's germline CDR1 is LGHDT and CDR2 YNNKEL (reference sequence). The CDR3 loop reads CASSQDPAGGEETQYF. CDR3 bases: TGTGCCAGCAGCCAAGATCCGGCCGGTGGGGAAGAGACCCAGTACTTC.

V and J are TRBV27 and TRBJ1-5; unclear D gene. CDR1 and CDR2 from the germline V gene are MNHEY and SMNVEV (reference sequence). V was clipped by 5 bases and J by 10 bases, with 15 bases between them. The CDR3 is 13 residues long. CDR3 sequence reads: CASSPRLTQPQHF. The CDR3 DNA follows: TGTGCCAGCAGTCCACGACTAACCCAACCCCAGCATTTT.

The gene calls are TRBV3-1 and TRBJ2-3; D call uncertain. Germline V gene sequence: CDR1 LGHDT, CDR2 YNNKEL (reference sequence). With 2 bases removed from V and 5 bases from J, the gap between germline ends came to 8 bases. The CDR3 length is 13 residues. CDR3 sequence reads: CASSQSLRDTQYF. The CDR3 DNA is TGTGCCAGCAGCCAAAGCCTCCGAGATACGCAGTATTTT.

The CDR3, as DNA: TGTGCCAGCAGTTTATTAGCGGGAGGGAGACCGATGAGCTCCTACAATGAGCAGTTCTTC. It encodes CASSLLAGGRPMSSYNEQFF. This chain links TRBV27 with TRBJ2-1, with 11 bases fitting TRBD2. The J segment lost 0 bases and the V segment lost 1 base, leaving 11 bases of the junction unmatched. Germline assignment: CDR1 MNHEY and CDR2 SMNVEV (reference sequence). This CDR3 region has 20 residues.